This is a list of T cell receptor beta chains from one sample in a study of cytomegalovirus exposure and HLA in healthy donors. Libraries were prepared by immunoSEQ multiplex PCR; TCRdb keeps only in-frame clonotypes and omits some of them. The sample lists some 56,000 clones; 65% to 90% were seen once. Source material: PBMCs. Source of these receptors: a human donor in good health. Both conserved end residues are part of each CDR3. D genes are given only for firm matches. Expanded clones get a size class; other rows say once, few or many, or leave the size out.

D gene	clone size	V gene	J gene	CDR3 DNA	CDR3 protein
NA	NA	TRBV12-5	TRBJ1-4	TGTGCTAGTGGTTTGGTCCCGGACGGATTACTAGCAACTAATGAAAAACTGTTTTTT	CASGLVPDGLLATNEKLFF
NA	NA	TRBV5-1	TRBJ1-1	TGCGCCAGCAGCTTGATCAGGGGGAACACTGAAGCTTTCTTT	CASSLIRGNTEAFF
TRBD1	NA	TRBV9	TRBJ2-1	TGTGCCAGCAGCGTAGCCGGACAGGGGATGTACAATGAGCAGTTCTTC	CASSVAGQGMYNEQFF
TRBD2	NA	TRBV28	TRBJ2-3	TGTGCCACCCAAGGCGCTAGCGGGAGGGCAGGAGGGGGAGATACGCAGTATTTT	CATQGASGRAGGGDTQYF
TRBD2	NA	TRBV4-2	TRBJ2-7	TGTGCCAGCAGCCAAGATGGAACTAGCGTCTACGAGCAGTACTTC	CASSQDGTSVYEQYF
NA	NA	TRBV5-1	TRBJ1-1	TGCGCCAGCAGCTTGTGGGGTGGGGGGGACACTGAAGCTTTCTTT	CASSLWGGGDTEAFF
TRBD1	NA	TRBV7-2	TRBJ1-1	TGTGCCAGCTCACCACTCGGACAGGGTTACACTGAAGCTTTCTTT	CASSPLGQGYTEAFF
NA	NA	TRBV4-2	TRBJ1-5	TGTGCCAGCAGCCAAGGCACGGCAGGGGCGGGTCAGCCCCAGCATTTT	CASSQGTAGAGQPQHF
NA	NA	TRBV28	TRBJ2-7	TGTGCCAGCAGTTTAGGCGACCCAGGTGGTTGCGTCTTC	CASSLGDPGGCVF
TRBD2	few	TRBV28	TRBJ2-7	TGTGCCAGCAGGCCCCGGGGAGGGAGGAACTACGAGCAGTACTTC	CASRPRGGRNYEQYF
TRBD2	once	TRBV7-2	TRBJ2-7	TGTGCCAGCAGCTTATCGCCGACTAGCGACTACGAGCAGTACTTC	CASSLSPTSDYEQYF
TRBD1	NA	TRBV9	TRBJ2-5	TGTGCCAGCTGTCGGACAGGGGGATTAGAGACCCAGTACTTC	CASCRTGGLETQYF
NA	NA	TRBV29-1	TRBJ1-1	TGCAGCGTTGTGGTTTTCTCGGAGAGCACTGAAGCTTTCTTT	CSVVVFSESTEAFF
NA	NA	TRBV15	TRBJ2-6	TGTGCCACCAGCTCGGATGGGGCTGCTGGGGCCAACGTCCTGACTTTC	CATSSDGAAGANVLTF
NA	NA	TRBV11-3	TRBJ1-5	TGTGCCAGCAGCTCCCCAGGGCAGGTAAGCAATCAGCCCCAGCATTTT	CASSSPGQVSNQPQHF
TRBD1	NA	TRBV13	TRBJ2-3	TGTGCCAGCAGCCTCCGGGACAGGGGTAAAGAAGATACGCAGTATTTT	CASSLRDRGKEDTQYF
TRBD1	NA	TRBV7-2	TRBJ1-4	TGTGCCAGCAGCCGGACAGGGGGCAGCGATGAAAAACTGTTTTTT	CASSRTGGSDEKLFF
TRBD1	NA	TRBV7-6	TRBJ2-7	TGTGCCAGCAGCTCGGGACAGCCGGGCTCCTACGAGCAGTACTTC	CASSSGQPGSYEQYF
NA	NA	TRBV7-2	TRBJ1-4	TGTGCCAGCAGCTTACAAGGCGGGCTCAATGAAAAACTGTTTTTT	CASSLQGGLNEKLFF
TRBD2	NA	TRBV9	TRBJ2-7	TGTGCCAGCAGCGTAGATCCGGGGGGGGAGCAGTACTTC	CASSVDPGGEQYF
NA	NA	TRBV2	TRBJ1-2	TGTGCCAGCAGGCTTACTTACCTCTATGGCTACACCTTC	CASRLTYLYGYTF
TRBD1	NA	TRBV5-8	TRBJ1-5	TGTGCCAGCAGCGGCGGGACAGGGTTTCAGCCCCAGCATTTT	CASSGGTGFQPQHF
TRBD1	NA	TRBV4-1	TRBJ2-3	TGCGCCAGCAGCCCGGGACAGTACACAGATACGCAGTATTTT	CASSPGQYTDTQYF
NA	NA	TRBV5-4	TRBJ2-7	TGTGCCAGCAGCTTGGATCACAGCTCCTACGAGCAGTACTTC	CASSLDHSSYEQYF
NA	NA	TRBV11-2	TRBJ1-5	TGTGCCAGCAGCTTAGACCCAGGGCGCCAGCCCCAGCATTTT	CASSLDPGRQPQHF
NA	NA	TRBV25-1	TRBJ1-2	TGTGCCAGCAGGGGGCGGGGGGCCGACTATGGCTACACCTTC	CASRGRGADYGYTF
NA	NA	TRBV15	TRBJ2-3	TGTGCCACCAGCAGAGAACGCGCGGCCTCAGATACGCAGTATTTT	CATSRERAASDTQYF
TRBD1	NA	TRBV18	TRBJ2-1	TGTGCCAGCTCACCCCAATTGACAGGGTCCAATGAGCAGTTCTTC	CASSPQLTGSNEQFF
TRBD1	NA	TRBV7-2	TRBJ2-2	TGTGCCAGCAGCCACCCCCCGACAGGGGGCACCGGGGAGCTGTTTTTT	CASSHPPTGGTGELFF
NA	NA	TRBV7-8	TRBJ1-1	TGTGCCAGCAGCGACAGGCGTGTCGGCACTGAAGCTTTCTTT	CASSDRRVGTEAFF
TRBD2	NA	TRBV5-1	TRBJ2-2	TGCGCCAGCGGTCTAGCGGCCCCGACCGGGGAGCTGTTTTTT	CASGLAAPTGELFF
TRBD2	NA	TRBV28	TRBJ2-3	TGTGCCAGCAGTCCTCCCCTAGCGGGAGTCGGAGATACGCAGTATTTT	CASSPPLAGVGDTQYF
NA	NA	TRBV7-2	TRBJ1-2	TGTGCCAGCAGCCTCCGGGAACGGGGGGCTCATGGCTACACCTTC	CASSLRERGAHGYTF
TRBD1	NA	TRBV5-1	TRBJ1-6	TGCGCCAGCAGCAAAGGACAGGGGAATAATTCACCCCTCCACTTT	CASSKGQGNNSPLHF
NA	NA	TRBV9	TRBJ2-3	TGTGCCAGCAGCGTAGTCGGCGGGCAATATACGCAGTATTTT	CASSVVGGQYTQYF
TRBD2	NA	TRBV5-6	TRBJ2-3	TGTGCCAGCAGCTTTTTCTGGCTAGCGGGATCAGATACGCAGTATTTT	CASSFFWLAGSDTQYF
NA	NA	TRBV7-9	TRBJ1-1	TGTGCCAGCACTCAACCCCGACAGAACACTGAAGCTTTCTTT	CASTQPRQNTEAFF
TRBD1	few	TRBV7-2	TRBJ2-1	TGTGCCAGCAGCTCGCGCCGACAGGGCAATGAGCAGTTCTTC	CASSSRRQGNEQFF
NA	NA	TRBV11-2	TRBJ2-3	TGTGCCAGCGGACCAGGGTTGGATACGCAGTATTTT	CASGPGLDTQYF